These 15 T cell receptor beta chains share one sample of origin, sequenced in a study of post-analysis software for immune sequencing data. Study-level points and caveats: With TRBV5-6, TRBV5-1 and TRBV20-1 included, about five TRBV segments were more frequent in patients than in controls.

Researchers reported that TCR beta cDNA libraries carried unique molecular identifiers. Each CDR3 protein gets one entry after TCRdb re-called the PCR reads with MiXCR. Of some 500,000 distinct CDR3 sequences detected, roughly 45% appear once; the ten largest clones hold roughly 12%. Antigens of these TCRs are unknown. Sequenced input: blood. These receptors all stem from a girl under 18 with multiple sclerosis.

The chain links TRBV7-3 to TRBJ1-1; TRBD1 is a possible D gene (6 bases). Germline V lookup: CDR1 SGHTA, CDR2 FQGTGA. V lost 2 bases to trimming and J lost 5 bases, with 15 bases between them. CDR3 length: 15 amino acids. The CDR3 loop is CASSLEPRGRTEAFF. DNA of the CDR3: TGTGCCAGCAGCTTAGAACCAAGGGGGAGGACTGAAGCTTTCTTT.

The rearrangement links TRBV7-3 to TRBJ2-7; no clear D gene. From germline, CDR1 is SGHTA and CDR2 FQGTGA. The length of the CDR3 is 16 residues. V was cut by 4 bases and J by 3 bases, with 19 bases left in between. The CDR3 coding sequence is TGTGCCAGCAGCTCGTCCTTGGACCTGAAGGGCTACGAGCAGTACTTC. Encoded protein: CASSSSLDLKGYEQYF.

A few counts support this clonotype. The chain links TRBV20-1 to TRBJ1-6; TRBD1 is a possible D gene (5 bases). V was trimmed by 0 bases and J by 2 bases, leaving 14 bases between them. This CDR3 spans 17 amino acids. Germline V gene lookup returns CDR1 DFQATT and CDR2 SNEGSKA (reference sequence). CDR3 sequence reads: CSARDSHRLPYNSPLHF. For the CDR3, the DNA is TGCAGTGCTAGAGATTCCCACAGGCTTCCCTATAATTCACCCCTCCACTTT.

The chain combines TRBV12-3 or TRBV12-4 with TRBJ1-5; D ambiguous. The CDR3 has 13 amino acids. The V end lost 5 bases, the J end lost 5 bases, and 10 bases lay between the germline ends. The CDR3 loop is CASSRGYYQPQHF. As DNA, the CDR3 is TGTGCCAGCAGTCGAGGGTACTATCAGCCCCAGCATTTT.

The chain is built from TRBV7-9 and TRBJ2-3; D is tentatively TRBD1 or TRBD2 (5 bases each). CDR1 and CDR2 (germline): SEHNR, FQNEAQ (reference sequence). This CDR3 has 16 amino acids. V gave up 1 base and J gave up 5 bases, with 16 bases separating them. The CDR3 sequence is CASSLGGTGLLDTQYF. CDR3 sequence (DNA): TGTGCCAGCAGCTTAGGAGGGACGGGCCTTTTAGATACGCAGTATTTT.

This chain connects TRBV29-1 to TRBJ2-1; 10 bases match TRBD1. The J call is in doubt because the DNA end fits TRBJ2-7 better. Germline V lookup: CDR1 SQVTM, CDR2 ANQGSEA. CDR3 length equals 14 residues. The CDR3 here is CSVKDRGIHNEQYF. The CDR3 coding sequence is TGCAGCGTGAAGGACAGGGGGATCCACAATGAGCAGTACTTC.

The chain combines TRBV7-9 with TRBJ2-3; D call uncertain. The ends were cut back, 5 bases at V and 0 bases at J, with 12 bases in the middle. CDR1 and CDR2 from the germline V gene are SEHNR and FQNEAQ (reference sequence). The CDR3 runs to 15 residues. The CDR3 DNA is TGTGCCAGCAGCAGCAATCGAATTAGCACAGATACGCAGTATTTT. It encodes CASSSNRISTDTQYF.

V and J are TRBV20-1 and TRBJ1-6; D is uncertain. Per the germline V gene, CDR1 is DFQATT and CDR2 is SNEGSKA (reference sequence). V shed 2 bases and J shed 0 bases, with 11 bases lying between them. The CDR3 is 16 amino acids. CDR3 nucleotides: TGCAGTGCTAGAATGGCAAGTTCCTCCTATAATTCACCCCTCCACTTT. Translation: CSARMASSSYNSPLHF.

This clonotype has only a few counts. The genes are TRBV9 and TRBJ2-1; no definite D call. The CDR3 length is 13 residues. Trimming left V 3 bases short and J 0 bases short, with 4 bases between. Germline-derived CDR1 and CDR2 are SGDLS and YYNGEE. The CDR3, as DNA: TGTGCCAGCAGCGACGGCTCCTACAATGAGCAGTTCTTC. Amino acids: CASSDGSYNEQFF. Variable domain in full (rest from reference TRBV9 and TRBJ2-1): DSGVTQTPKHLITATGQRVTLRCSPRSGDLSVYWYQQSLDQGLQFLIQYYNGEERAKGNILERFSAQQFPDLHSELNLSSLELGDSALYFCASSDGSYNEQFFGPGTRLTVL.

This clonotype was detected only a few times. The gene calls are TRBV20-1 and TRBJ2-3; D unresolved. Germline V gene sequence: CDR1 DFQATT, CDR2 SNEGSKA (reference sequence). Trimming stripped 6 bases from V and 3 bases from J, with 13 bases between. The CDR3 totals 13 residues. The CDR3 loop is CSAPGDGTDTQYF. The CDR3 DNA reads TGCAGTGCCCCCGGAGACGGGACAGATACGCAGTATTTT.

This chain connects TRBV12-3 or TRBV12-4 to TRBJ2-3; the D is unclear. The CDR3 is 11 amino acids. V lost 5 bases and J 7 bases, leaving 7 bases between the germline ends. CDR3 residues: CASSTTNTQYF. The CDR3, as DNA: TGTGCCAGCAGTACTACCAATACGCAGTATTTT.

The CDR3 DNA is TGCAGCGCCCTGGATGGCACTGAAGCTTTCTTT. Encoded protein: CSALDGTEAFF. This chain links TRBV29-1 with TRBJ1-1; D gene ambiguous. The CDR3 is 11 residues long. Trimming took off 7 bases at V and 4 bases at J, with 10 bases between the two ends. Germline values: CDR1 SQVTM, CDR2 ANQGSEA.

Concerning this clonotype: One end of the junction fails to match germline, which may point to a read error. This chain uses TRBV29-1 with TRBJ2-7, with TRBD1 as a possible D gene (6 bases). CDR1 is SQVTM and CDR2 is ANQGSEA in the germline V gene. The CDR3 has 14 residues. The CDR3 bases are TGCAGCGTGCAGGGGACCGAGGAACCCTACGGGCAGTACTTC. The encoded protein is CSVQGTEEPYGQYF.

This rearrangement joins TRBV29-1 to TRBJ2-7; tentative D call: TRBD2 (5 bases). The CDR3 sequence is 12 residues long. V lost 1 base, J lost 4 bases, and 8 bases lay in between. CDR1 and CDR2 (germline): SQVTM, ANQGSEA. CDR3 region: CSVEGGRYEQYF. The CDR3 coding sequence is TGCAGCGTTGAAGGAGGGCGGTACGAGCAGTACTTC.

The rearrangement joins TRBV28 to TRBJ2-1; D call uncertain. The length of the CDR3 is 10 residues. V dropped 3 bases and J dropped 9 bases, with 3 bases sitting between them. Germline V CDR1 and CDR2: MDHEN, SYDVKM. The CDR3 nucleotides read TGTGCCAGCAGTTTTACTGAGCAGTTCTTC. Translated, it gives CASSFTEQFF.